Below are 19 T cell receptor beta chains sequenced from a single sample in a study of T cells in Graves' hyperthyroidism and ophthalmopathy. RNA transcripts were the template for amplifying TCR beta CDR3 regions. Carried out on the TCR CDR3, a first-round RT-PCR used the HTBI primer set. A single record per CDR3 protein comes from TCRdb applying MiXCR to the multiplex PCR reads. The table includes about 510,000 distinct CDR3 sequences, around 15% detected once. Sequenced: blood. Every receptor here comes from a middle-aged woman with Graves' hyperthyroidism.

In its sample, this clonotype was seen a few times. The CDR3 nucleotides are TGTGCCAGCAGACCCGTCACTAGCGGGGGGGGGAATGAGCAGTTCTTC. Amino acid sequence: CASRPVTSGGGNEQFF. V is TRBV25-1 and J is TRBJ2-1; 13 bases fit TRBD2. The CDR3 extends over 16 amino acids. Germline V gene data show CDR1 as MGHDK and CDR2 as SYGVNS. V dropped 6 bases and J dropped 7; count of bases not matched to a gene: 9.

In its sample, this clonotype was seen many times. The V and J genes are TRBV28 and TRBJ2-5; TRBD1 is a possible D gene (6 bases). V lost 10 bases to trimming and J lost 5 bases, with 17 bases between them. Germline CDR1 is MDHEN and CDR2 is SYDVKM. This CDR3 contains 13 residues. The CDR3 is CATLQGGSETQYF. Here the CDR3 DNA reads TGTGCCACCCTACAGGGTGGTAGTGAGACCCAGTACTTC. The full variable domain, in which reference TRBV28 and TRBJ2-5 provide the parts outside the CDR3, is DVKVTQSSRYLVKRTGEKVFLECVQDMDHENMFWYRQDPGLGLRLIYFSYDVKMKEKGDIPEGYSVSREKKERFSLILESASTNQTSMYLCATLQGGSETQYFGPGTRLLVL.

The rearrangement links TRBV5-1 to TRBJ2-5; D not resolved. Germline CDR1 SGHRS, CDR2 YFSETQ. This CDR3 spans 16 amino acids. Trimming stripped 0 bases from V and 1 base from J, with 13 bases between. The CDR3 is CASSLVGTRSQETQYF. As DNA, the CDR3 is TGCGCCAGCAGCTTGGTCGGCACGAGAAGCCAAGAGACCCAGTACTTC. The variable domain in full, with the rest retrieved from reference TRBV5-1 and TRBJ2-5, is KAGVTQTPRYLIKTRGQQVTLSCSPISGHRSVSWYQQTPGQGLQFLFEYFSETQRNKGNFPGRFSGRQFSNSRSEMNVSTLELGDSALYLCASSLVGTRSQETQYFGPGTRLLVL.

This clonotype was counted between two and nine times. V is TRBV20-1 and J is TRBJ2-7; 15 positions match TRBD2. The CDR3 totals 16 residues. J was trimmed by 2 bases and V by 0 bases; bases with no gene match: 2. CDR1 and CDR2 (germline): DFQATT, SNEGSKA (reference sequence). The CDR3 DNA reads TGCAGTGCTAGAGACAGGACTAGCGGGAGGGCCTACGAGCAGTACTTC. Translated: CSARDRTSGRAYEQYF.

This clonotype has ten or more counts. V is TRBV5-1 and J is TRBJ1-5; D ambiguous. Trimming took 6 bases from V and 5 from J, leaving 18 bases between them. The germline V gene has CDR1 SGHRS and CDR2 YFSETQ. The CDR3 runs 15 residues. CDR3 bases: TGCGCCAGCACCCAACGGGTACAGCCTCATCAGCCCCAGCATTTT. This sequence encodes CASTQRVQPHQPQHF.

This clonotype was counted many times. This chain connects TRBV18 to TRBJ2-3; 11 bases fit TRBD2. The germline V gene encodes CDR1 KGHSH and CDR2 LQKENI. The V gene end was trimmed by 3 bases and the J gene end by 1 base; junction bases not matched to a gene: 3. The CDR3 extends over 16 amino acids. The CDR3 sequence: CASSPLSGRGTDTQYF. DNA of the CDR3: TGTGCCAGCTCACCCCTTAGCGGGAGGGGCACAGATACGCAGTATTTT.

The chain combines TRBV28 with TRBJ2-7, with 13 bases that match TRBD2. V trimming: 6 bases; J trimming: 7 bases; junction bases outside the gene matches: 9. Germline values: CDR1 MDHEN, CDR2 SYDVKM. This CDR3 comprises 15 residues. The CDR3 sequence is CASRPGTSGKREQYF. For the CDR3, the DNA is TGTGCCAGCAGACCCGGGACTAGCGGGAAGCGGGAGCAGTACTTC.

The chain uses TRBV6-5 and TRBJ2-1, with D possibly TRBD2 on 6 matching bases. Looked up from germline, CDR1 is MNHEY and CDR2 is SVGAGI. The ends were cut back, 4 bases at V and 7 bases at J, with 14 bases in the middle. CDR3 length: 14 amino acids. The CDR3 DNA is TGTGCCAGCAGTTTGCGGGGCCGGGGGAATGAGCAGTTCTTC. Translating it yields CASSLRGRGNEQFF.

CDR3 sequence: CASSLEDTYTGELFF. The CDR3 bases are TGTGCCAGTAGCCTGGAAGACACCTACACCGGGGAGCTGTTTTTT. The chain carries TRBV19 and TRBJ2-2; D remains unclear. Deletions cut 6 bases from V and 3 bases from J, with 14 bases between. CDR3 length: 15 amino acids. Germline CDR1 is LNHDA and CDR2 is SQIVND (reference sequence).

This clonotype showed up just once. The rearrangement links TRBV28 to TRBJ2-7; D might be TRBD1 (5 bases). CDR1 is MDHEN and CDR2 is SYDVKM in the germline V gene. The CDR3 spans 15 residues. The V end lost 1 base, the J end lost 0 bases, and 10 bases lay between the germline ends. The CDR3 loop reads CASSLSPGRSYEQYF. The CDR3 bases are TGTGCCAGCAGTTTATCGCCAGGGCGCTCCTACGAGCAGTACTTC.

This clonotype was seen ten or more times. The chain employs TRBV10-2 and TRBJ2-7, with D tentatively TRBD2 (6 bases). This CDR3 is built from 13 residues. Germline CDR1 WSHSY, CDR2 SAAADI. Trimming removed 8 bases at V and 0 bases at J, with 11 bases between. CDR3 amino acids: CASCPGVSYEQYF. The DNA of the CDR3 is TGCGCCAGCTGCCCGGGGGTCTCCTACGAGCAGTACTTC.

J is TRBJ1-2 and V is TRBV28; 10 positions agree with TRBD1. Germline V gene sequence: CDR1 MDHEN, CDR2 SYDVKM. Trimming removed 7 bases from V and 8 bases from J; junction bases left unmatched: 10. The CDR3 consists of 14 residues. The CDR3 region is CASTLTLGQGGYTF. CDR3 nucleotide sequence: TGTGCCAGCACCTTGACGCTGGGACAGGGGGGCTACACCTTC.

This clonotype turned up a few times. The junction departs from the called germline gene at one end, perhaps through a read error. The gene calls are TRBV2 and TRBJ1-3; 9 nucleotides line up with TRBD1. There are 16 residues in the CDR3. The germline V gene encodes CDR1 SNHLY and CDR2 FYNNEI. DNA of the CDR3: TGTGCCGGCAGCCTCCAAACAGGGGGCGTCGGAAACACCATATATTTT. Residues: CAGSLQTGGVGNTIYF.

This clonotype was found a few times. This chain connects TRBV11-2 to TRBJ1-3, with D unclear. This CDR3 has 15 amino acids. CDR1 SGHAT and CDR2 FQNNGV come from the germline V gene. The V end was cut by 0 bases, the J end by 7 bases, with 13 bases between. The DNA of the CDR3 is TGTGCCAGCAGCTTAGATGAACAGAATGACAACACCATATATTTT. This sequence encodes CASSLDEQNDNTIYF.

There are many counts of this clonotype. The genes are TRBV20-1 and TRBJ2-7; a weak D match, TRBD1 (5 bases). The CDR3 spans 14 residues. Germline values: CDR1 DFQATT, CDR2 SNEGSKA (reference sequence). Trimming cost V 0 bases and J 3 bases, with 12 bases left between them. For the CDR3, the DNA is TGCAGTGCTAGAGATCGGATAACAGGCTACGAGCAGTACTTC. This codes for CSARDRITGYEQYF.

A few counts support this clonotype. The rearrangement joins TRBV28 to TRBJ1-6; the match to TRBD1 covers 10 bases. The CDR3 has 16 amino acids. V was clipped by 5 bases and J by 6 bases; unmatched bases: 7. Germline CDR1 MDHEN, CDR2 SYDVKM. Here the CDR3 reads CASSTRDRGFNSPLHF. In DNA, the CDR3 is TGTGCCAGCAGTACCCGGGACAGGGGATTTAATTCACCCCTCCACTTT.

This clonotype has ten or more counts. The CDR3 protein is CASGYLTGTDTQYF. CDR3 sequence (DNA): TGTGCCAGCGGGTACTTAACCGGCACAGATACGCAGTATTTT. The rearrangement uses TRBV2 and TRBJ2-3; D gene uncertain. V shed 8 bases and J shed 1 base, with 13 bases lying between them. Germline V CDR1 and CDR2: SNHLY, FYNNEI. The CDR3 has 14 amino acids.

This clonotype was counted ten times or more. The chain has TRBV7-9 and TRBJ2-5; D might be TRBD1 (5 bases). The CDR3 sequence is 15 residues long. The germline CDR1 and CDR2 sequences are SEHNR and FQNEAQ (reference sequence). Trimming removed 1 base at V and 5 bases at J, with 14 bases between. In DNA, the CDR3 is TGTGCCAGCAGCTTAGAGAGGACATTTATGGAGACCCAGTACTTC. Translating it yields CASSLERTFMETQYF.

There are a few counts of this clonotype. The chain combines TRBV19 with TRBJ2-5; TRBD1 agrees at 9 bases. The V gene's germline CDR1 is LNHDA and CDR2 SQIVND (reference sequence). CDR3 length: 15 amino acids. The V segment lost 5 bases and the J segment 4 bases; nucleotides outside the gene matches: 8. CDR3 DNA: TGTGCCAGTAGTTCCAAGGGACAGGGTGGAGAGACCCAGTACTTC. This gives the protein CASSSKGQGGETQYF. Full variable domain (rest looked up from reference TRBV19 and TRBJ2-5): DGGITQSPKYLFRKEGQNVTLSCEQNLNHDAMYWYRQDPGQGLRLIYYSQIVNDFQKGDIAEGYSVSREKKESFPLTVTSAQKNPTAFYLCASSSKGQGGETQYFGPGTRLLVL.